Described below is a single T cell receptor beta chain sequence and its context. The record originates from a study of blood T cell repertoires in COVID-19. Here immunoSEQ multiplex PCR was the method, and the copy in TCRdb shows in-frame clones only, minus some. Of 250,000 or so clones in the sample, about 93% are singletons; the top ten hold about 0.79%. This CDR3 is built from 16 residues. The germline gives CDR1 SGHNT, CDR2 YYREEE (reference sequence). Trimming removed 3 bases from V and 3 bases from J, with 16 bases in between. This chain uses TRBV5-4 with TRBJ2-1; no reliable D call. The TCR sequence derives from a man aged 25 to 45 with COVID-19, enrolled during active disease. The specimen sequenced was peripheral blood. CDR3 coding DNA: TGTGCCAGCAGCTCCATGGTTAGTCCCGGCTACAATGAGCAGTTCTTC. Residues: CASSSMVSPGYNEQFF.